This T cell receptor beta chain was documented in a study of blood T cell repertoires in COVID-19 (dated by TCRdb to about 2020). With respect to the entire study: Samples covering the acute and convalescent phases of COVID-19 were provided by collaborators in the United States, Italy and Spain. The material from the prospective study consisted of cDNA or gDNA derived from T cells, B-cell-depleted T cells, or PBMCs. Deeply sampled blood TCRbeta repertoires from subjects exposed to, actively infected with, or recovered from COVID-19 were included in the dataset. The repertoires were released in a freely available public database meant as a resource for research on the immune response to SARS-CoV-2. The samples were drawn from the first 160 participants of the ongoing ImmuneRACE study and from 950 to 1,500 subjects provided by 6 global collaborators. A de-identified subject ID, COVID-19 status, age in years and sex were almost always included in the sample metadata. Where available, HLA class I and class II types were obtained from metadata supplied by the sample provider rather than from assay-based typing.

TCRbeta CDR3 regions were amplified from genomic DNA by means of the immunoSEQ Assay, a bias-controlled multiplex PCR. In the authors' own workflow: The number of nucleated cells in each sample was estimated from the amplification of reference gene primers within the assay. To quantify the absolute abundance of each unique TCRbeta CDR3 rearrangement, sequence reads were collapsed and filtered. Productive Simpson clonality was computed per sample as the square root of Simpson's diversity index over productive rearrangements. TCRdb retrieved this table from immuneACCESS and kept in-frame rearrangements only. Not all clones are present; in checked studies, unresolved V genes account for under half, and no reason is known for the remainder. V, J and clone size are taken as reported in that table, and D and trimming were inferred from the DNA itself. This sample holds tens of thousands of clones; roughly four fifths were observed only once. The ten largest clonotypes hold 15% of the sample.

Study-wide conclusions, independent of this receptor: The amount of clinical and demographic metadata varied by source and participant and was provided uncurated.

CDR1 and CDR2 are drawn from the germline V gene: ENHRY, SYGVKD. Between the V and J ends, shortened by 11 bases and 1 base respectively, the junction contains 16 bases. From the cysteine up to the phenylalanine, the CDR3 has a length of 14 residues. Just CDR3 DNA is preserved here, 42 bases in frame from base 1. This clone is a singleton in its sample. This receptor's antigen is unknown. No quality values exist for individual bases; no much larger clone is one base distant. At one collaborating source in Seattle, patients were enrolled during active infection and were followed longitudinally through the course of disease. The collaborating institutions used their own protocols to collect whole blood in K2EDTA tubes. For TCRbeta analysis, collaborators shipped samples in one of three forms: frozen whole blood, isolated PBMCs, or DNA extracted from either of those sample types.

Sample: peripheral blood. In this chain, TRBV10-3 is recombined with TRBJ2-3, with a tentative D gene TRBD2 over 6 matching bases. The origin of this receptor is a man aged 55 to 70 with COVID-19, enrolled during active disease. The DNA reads TGTGCCCTGCGACCTAGCGAACGCACAGATACGCAGTATTTT. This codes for CALRPSERTDTQYF.